The 32 T cell receptor beta chains given below trace back to one sample, sequenced in a study of T-cell reconstitution after alpha-beta-depleted transplantation in children. A TCRbeta library incorporating unique molecular identifiers was prepared. TCRdb passed the PCR reads through MiXCR, listing each CDR3 protein once. This sample has some 590,000 distinct CDR3 sequences, with 10% found just once. The specimen was PBMCs from the stem cell graft donor, collected from the stem cell graft. These TCRs come from a human donor who donated a stem cell graft to a child with acute myeloid leukemia.

This clonotype was detected ten times or more. V and J are TRBV5-1 and TRBJ2-3, with 12 bases matching TRBD2. Germline-derived CDR1 and CDR2 are SGHRS and YFSETQ. CDR3 length: 18 residues. V dropped 5 bases and J dropped 2; count of bases not matched to a gene: 12. The CDR3 protein is CASRSPGLAGPHTDTQYF. Here the CDR3 DNA reads TGCGCCAGCAGATCCCCGGGACTAGCGGGCCCCCACACAGATACGCAGTATTTT.

This clonotype occurred a few times. V and J are TRBV5-1 and TRBJ1-1, with D unclear. The CDR3 consists of 15 residues. Germline V gives CDR1 SGHRS, CDR2 YFSETQ. The V and J ends lost 2 bases and 0 bases respectively, with 11 bases between them. The CDR3: CASSFSANMNTEAFF. CDR3 bases: TGCGCCAGCAGCTTCTCGGCGAACATGAACACTGAAGCTTTCTTT.

The genes are TRBV15 and TRBJ2-5; D unresolved. Germline V gives CDR1 LNHNV, CDR2 YYDKDF (reference sequence). The V end was cut by 1 base, the J end by 0 bases, with 6 bases between. The CDR3 loop spans 14 amino acids. CDR3 sequence (DNA): TGTGCCACCAGCAGAGTAGGGTACCAAGAGACCCAGTACTTC. Protein: CATSRVGYQETQYF.

There are a few counts of this clonotype. V is TRBV12-3 or TRBV12-4 and J is TRBJ1-4, with TRBD1 matching 7 bases. The CDR3 runs to 12 residues. The V gene end was trimmed by 5 bases and the J gene end by 16 bases; junction bases not matched to a gene: 10. The CDR3 bases are TGTGCCAGCAGTCTCGAACAGGGGAAAAAGTTTTTT. It yields the protein CASSLEQGKKFF.

Only a few counts were recorded for this clonotype. The chain couples TRBV7-2 to TRBJ2-1; 7 nucleotides match TRBD2. The length of the CDR3 is 14 residues. Looked up from germline, CDR1 is SGHTA and CDR2 is FQGNSA. With V trimmed by 1 base and J by 9 bases, 6 bases remained unmatched. CDR3 nucleotide sequence: TGTGCCAGCAGCTTAGGCGGGAGATATGGTGAGCAGTTCTTC. It yields the protein CASSLGGRYGEQFF.

This clonotype was found a few times. The chain has TRBV7-9 and TRBJ2-1, with D uncertain. V dropped 1 base and J dropped 0 bases, with 13 bases sitting between them. From germline, CDR1 is SEHNR and CDR2 FQNEAQ (reference sequence). This CDR3 contains 17 residues. This chain's CDR3 is CASSLVLNSYSYNEQFF. The CDR3 nucleotides read TGTGCCAGCAGCTTAGTGTTAAACAGCTACTCCTACAATGAGCAGTTCTTC.

The sample holds many counts of this clonotype. The chain is built from TRBV20-1 and TRBJ2-1; 10 positions match TRBD2. CDR1 DFQATT and CDR2 SNEGSKA come from the germline V gene (reference sequence). This CDR3 is 15 amino acids long. V was clipped by 4 bases and J by 4 bases; unmatched bases: 7. CDR3: CSAIRSGRGYNEQFF. The CDR3, as DNA: TGCAGTGCTATAAGAAGCGGGAGGGGGTACAATGAGCAGTTCTTC.

This clonotype was seen more than once but under ten times. The chain joins TRBV20-1 to TRBJ2-2, with TRBD1 matching over 11 bases. The CDR3 runs to 16 residues. Trimming at V came to 0 bases and at J to 5 bases, leaving 5 bases not matched to a gene. Per germline, CDR1 DFQATT and CDR2 SNEGSKA (reference sequence). The CDR3 is CSARDPGTGGTGELFF. CDR3 sequence (DNA): TGCAGTGCTAGAGATCCCGGGACAGGGGGTACCGGGGAGCTGTTTTTT.

The sample holds many counts of this clonotype. The rearrangement joins TRBV14 to TRBJ2-3; TRBD2 aligns across 9 bases. This CDR3 is built from 14 residues. CDR1 and CDR2 from the germline V gene are SGHDN and FVKESK. The ends lost 4 bases at V and 4 bases at J; junction bases unmatched: 3. In DNA form, the CDR3 reads TGTGCCAGCAGCCCAGCGGGAGGCCCAGATACGCAGTATTTT. Its translation: CASSPAGGPDTQYF.

The chain links TRBV20-1 to TRBJ2-1; tentatively, D is TRBD2 (5 bases). Trimming removed 8 bases from V and 9 bases from J, with 23 bases in between. The CDR3 runs to 14 residues. CDR1 and CDR2 from the germline V gene are DFQATT and SNEGSKA (reference sequence). DNA of the CDR3: TGCAGTACCCTTAAGGAGCGGTGGAATGGTGAGCAGTTCTTC. Protein product: CSTLKERWNGEQFF.

This clonotype was seen more than once but under ten times. The chain uses TRBV20-1 and TRBJ1-1; 7 nucleotides line up with TRBD1. The CDR3 contains 15 residues. Per germline, CDR1 DFQATT and CDR2 SNEGSKA (reference sequence). The ends lost 5 bases at V and 2 bases at J; junction bases unmatched: 11. This chain's CDR3 is CSAVSPRGGNTEAFF. In nucleotides, the CDR3 is TGCAGTGCTGTTAGCCCCAGGGGGGGCAACACTGAAGCTTTCTTT.

The sample holds many counts of this clonotype. The chain is built from TRBV5-1 and TRBJ1-4; a possible D gene is TRBD1 (5 bases). CDR3 length equals 14 residues. Looked up from germline, CDR1 is SGHRS and CDR2 is YFSETQ. V was trimmed by 0 bases and J by 7 bases, leaving 10 bases between them. The CDR3 bases are TGCGCCAGCAGCTTGGCAGGGTCGGGTGAAAAACTGTTTTTT. Encoded protein: CASSLAGSGEKLFF.

There are a few counts of this clonotype. This rearrangement joins TRBV7-2 to TRBJ1-1; D might be TRBD1 (5 bases). This CDR3 is 16 amino acids long. CDR1 is SGHTA and CDR2 is FQGNSA in the germline V gene. Trimming cost V 5 bases and J 2 bases, with 18 bases left between them. CDR3 amino acids: CASSRLSGQINTEAFF. DNA of the CDR3: TGTGCCAGCAGCCGCCTGTCGGGGCAGATAAACACTGAAGCTTTCTTT.

This clonotype was detected only a few times. The chain employs TRBV20-1 and TRBJ1-1; D is perhaps TRBD1 (6 bases). The V end lost 3 bases, the J end lost 3 bases, and 23 bases lay between the germline ends. The length of the CDR3 is 17 residues. Germline CDR1 and CDR2: DFQATT and SNEGSKA (reference sequence). The CDR3 loop reads CSASQGPPGGSYTEAFF. The CDR3 DNA follows: TGCAGTGCTAGCCAGGGGCCCCCAGGTGGGAGTTACACTGAAGCTTTCTTT.

This clonotype appeared many times. The chain combines TRBV15 with TRBJ2-1; D gene ambiguous. Trimming removed 4 bases from V and 7 bases from J, with 8 bases in between. The CDR3 length is 12 residues. The V gene's germline CDR1 is LNHNV and CDR2 YYDKDF (reference sequence). The CDR3 DNA sequence: TGTGCCACCAGCACCTCATGGAATGAGCAGTTCTTC. It translates to CATSTSWNEQFF.

This clonotype was seen more than once but under ten times. The rearrangement joins TRBV27 to TRBJ1-4, with a weak D call TRBD1 (5 bases). Germline V gene sequence: CDR1 MNHEY, CDR2 SMNVEV (reference sequence). Trimming removed 7 bases at V and 3 bases at J, with 21 bases between. The CDR3 loop spans 17 amino acids. This chain's CDR3 is CASNPRGKGRANEKLFF. CDR3 bases: TGTGCCAGCAACCCCCGGGGGAAAGGAAGGGCTAATGAAAAACTGTTTTTT.

This clonotype was seen only a few times. J is TRBJ2-1 and V is TRBV12-3 or TRBV12-4; 8 bases agree with TRBD2. The CDR3 runs 15 residues. The V and J ends lost 7 bases and 4 bases, in that order; junction bases with no gene match: 9. The CDR3 loop is CASKTSGAEYNEQFF. CDR3 DNA sequence: TGTGCCAGCAAAACTAGCGGAGCGGAATACAATGAGCAGTTCTTC.

The DNA of the CDR3 is TGCAGTGCTAGAGATTACAGGGGCGTGAACACTGAAGCTTTCTTT. This sequence encodes CSARDYRGVNTEAFF. V gene TRBV20-1 combines with J gene TRBJ1-1; 7 positions agree with TRBD1. Trimming removed 0 bases from V and 0 bases from J; junction bases left unmatched: 4. The CDR3 covers 15 residues. Germline lookup yields CDR1 DFQATT and CDR2 SNEGSKA (reference sequence).

This clonotype has a handful of counts. CDR3 sequence: CSGNPLLGGDTQYF. CDR3 nucleotide sequence: TGCAGTGGGAATCCCTTACTAGGTGGAGATACGCAGTATTTT. The chain is built from TRBV20-1 and TRBJ2-3; weak D call: TRBD2 (5 bases). V lost 7 bases, J lost 5 bases, and 19 bases lay in between. Germline CDR1 DFQATT, CDR2 SNEGSKA (reference sequence). The CDR3 is 14 residues long.

This clonotype was seen a handful of times. The V call is TRBV4-2, the J call TRBJ2-6; TRBD2 is a possible D gene (5 bases). Per germline, CDR1 LGHNA and CDR2 YNFKEQ. The V end was cut by 0 bases, the J end by 13 bases, with 22 bases between. There are 17 residues in the CDR3. CDR3 sequence reads: CASSQEEGGHPLGVLTF. The CDR3 region has the DNA TGTGCCAGCAGCCAAGAGGAAGGCGGGCACCCCCTCGGGGTCCTGACTTTC.

The table lists this clonotype with a few counts. V is TRBV5-1 and J is TRBJ2-7; 12 bases are shared with TRBD2. Trimming cost V 3 bases and J 0 bases; bases outside gene matches: 10. Per germline, CDR1 SGHRS and CDR2 YFSETQ. The CDR3 has 18 residues. The CDR3 sequence is CASSWLSSGRGSSYEQYF. As DNA, the CDR3 is TGCGCCAGCAGCTGGCTTTCTAGCGGGAGGGGAAGCTCCTACGAGCAGTACTTC. Combining the CDR3 with reference TRBV5-1 and TRBJ2-7 gives the whole variable domain KAGVTQTPRYLIKTRGQQVTLSCSPISGHRSVSWYQQTPGQGLQFLFEYFSETQRNKGNFPGRFSGRQFSNSRSEMNVSTLELGDSALYLCASSWLSSGRGSSYEQYFGPGTRLTVT.

The J gene is TRBJ2-7, the V gene TRBV4-2, with D uncertain. This CDR3 has 12 residues. Germline V lookup: CDR1 LGHNA, CDR2 YNFKEQ. V lost 0 bases and J lost 9, with 9 bases in between. In DNA form, the CDR3 reads TGTGCCAGCAGCCAAGAGGGCGACGGGCAGTACTTC. Its translation: CASSQEGDGQYF.

This clonotype showed up just a few times. The rearrangement joins TRBV20-1 to TRBJ2-1, with 11 bases matching TRBD2. Germline V CDR1 and CDR2: DFQATT, SNEGSKA (reference sequence). CDR3 length: 16 residues. The trim removed 1 base at V and 4 bases at J, leaving 6 bases unmatched. CDR3: CSARVPSGRLYNEQFF. CDR3 sequence (DNA): TGCAGTGCTAGAGTGCCTAGCGGGAGGTTGTACAATGAGCAGTTCTTC.

This clonotype was seen a few times. The chain is built from TRBV7-2 and TRBJ2-1; 7 nucleotides line up with TRBD2. This CDR3 has 18 amino acids. The junction had 14 bases not matched to a gene; V was cut back by 0 bases and J by 6 bases. Per germline, CDR1 SGHTA and CDR2 FQGNSA. The CDR3 protein is CASSLAGEWGEGFNEQFF. The CDR3 DNA sequence: TGTGCCAGCAGCTTAGCAGGGGAATGGGGGGAGGGTTTCAATGAGCAGTTCTTC.

There are many counts of this clonotype. The genes are TRBV6-5 and TRBJ1-1; 12 bases match TRBD1. Germline assignment: CDR1 MNHEY and CDR2 SVGAGI. J lost 5 bases, V lost 10 bases, and 8 bases had no gene match. The CDR3 runs to 14 residues. DNA of the CDR3: TGTGCCATAATGGGGACAGGGGGCGGGACTGAAGCTTTCTTT. Residues: CAIMGTGGGTEAFF.

This clonotype was seen more than once but under ten times. The chain links TRBV7-3 to TRBJ1-2; 7 nucleotides line up with TRBD1. This CDR3 has 13 amino acids. Per germline, CDR1 SGHTA and CDR2 FQGTGA. V lost 3 bases to trimming and J lost 7 bases; unmatched junction nucleotides: 5. CDR3 DNA: TGTGCCAGCAGCTTGACAGGGCTAGCTGGCTACACCTTC. Translation: CASSLTGLAGYTF.

This sequence joins TRBV5-1 and TRBJ1-5; D possibly corresponds to TRBD1 (5 bases). Trimming pared 4 bases from V and 1 base from J, leaving 18 bases between. The CDR3 has 17 amino acids. Germline V CDR1 and CDR2: SGHRS, YFSETQ. CDR3 protein: CASSPKRGGLSNQPQHF. DNA of the CDR3: TGCGCCAGCAGCCCCAAGAGGGGCGGGTTAAGCAATCAGCCCCAGCATTTT.

This clonotype came up a few times. This sequence joins TRBV15 and TRBJ1-1; D remains ambiguous. The CDR3 is made up of 13 amino acids. CDR1 LNHNV and CDR2 YYDKDF come from the germline V gene (reference sequence). Between the trimmed V and J ends, which lost 3 bases and 9 bases, there was a span of 14 bases. CDR3 in DNA: TGTGCCACCAGCAGTGGACCGGCCTCCCAAGCTTTCTTT. Translation: CATSSGPASQAFF. The full variable domain, its missing parts supplied by reference TRBV15 and TRBJ1-1, is DAMVIQNPRYQVTQFGKPVTLSCSQTLNHNVMYWYQQKSSQAPKLLFHYYDKDFNNEADTPDNFQSRRPNTSFCFLDIRSPGLGDTAMYLCATSSGPASQAFFGQGTRLTVV.

This clonotype was seen many times. The rearrangement uses TRBV7-2 and TRBJ1-3; D gene unclear. The CDR3 has 15 residues. V was clipped by 2 bases and J by 0 bases, with 8 bases between them. The V gene's germline CDR1 is SGHTA and CDR2 FQGNSA. This chain's CDR3 is CASSLRISSGNTIYF. The CDR3 DNA follows: TGTGCCAGCAGCTTACGGATTAGCTCTGGAAACACCATATATTTT.

This clonotype has a handful of counts. The J gene is TRBJ2-1, the V gene TRBV3-1, with 8 bases matching TRBD2. Trimming took 3 bases from V and 8 from J; bases not matched to a gene: 9. Germline V gene data show CDR1 as LGHDT and CDR2 as YNNKEL (reference sequence). The CDR3 is 15 residues long. CDR3 residues: CASSQERTSWDEQFF. For the CDR3, the DNA is TGTGCCAGCAGCCAGGAAAGGACTAGCTGGGATGAGCAGTTCTTC.

The chain is built from TRBV29-1 and TRBJ2-5; D is unclear. The V and J ends lost 6 bases and 1 base respectively, with 9 bases between them. Germline CDR1 is SQVTM and CDR2 is ANQGSEA. The CDR3 runs 12 residues. The CDR3 sequence is CSVMDGQETQYF. The CDR3 nucleotides read TGCAGCGTGATGGACGGCCAAGAGACCCAGTACTTC. The entire variable domain, with the rest obtained from reference TRBV29-1 and TRBJ2-5, is as follows: SAVISQKPSRDICQRGTSLTIQCQVDSQVTMMFWYRQQPGQSLTLIATANQGSEATYESGFVIDKFPISRPNLTFSTLTVSNMSPEDSSIYLCSVMDGQETQYFGPGTRLLVL.

This clonotype was recorded at least ten times. The chain joins TRBV9 to TRBJ2-5; D possibly corresponds to TRBD1 (6 bases). Germline V gene sequence: CDR1 SGDLS, CDR2 YYNGEE. The V gene lost 3 bases and the J gene lost 2 bases, with 17 bases spanning the gap. The CDR3 covers 16 residues. For the CDR3, the DNA is TGTGCCAGCAGCGCCCAAACAGGGTCATCGCAAGAGACCCAGTACTTC. It is translated as CASSAQTGSSQETQYF.